This TCR beta chain was observed in a study of OX40 agonist ivuxolimab in advanced cancers. This CDR3 is built from 15 residues. Germline V gene lookup returns CDR1 MDHEN and CDR2 SYDVKM. The germline V and J ends were trimmed by 5 bases and 5 bases, with 18 bases remaining between them. The protocol was immunoSEQ multiplex PCR, while the TCRdb copy is restricted to in-frame clones and leaves out a portion. This sample yields 67,000 or so clones, of which 88% are seen a single time; around 0.98% belongs to the top ten. The rearrangement joins TRBV28 to TRBJ1-1; no definite D call. The sequence derives from an adult with an advanced solid tumor such as melanoma, head and neck, liver or kidney cancer. The sequencing used CD4+ or CD8+ T cells sorted from blood, collected in a trial of the OX40 agonist ivuxolimab. The CDR3 region has the DNA TGTGCCAGCAGTCGTCCAGAGAGGACTGATACTGAAGCTTTCTTT. Encoded protein: CASSRPERTDTEAFF.